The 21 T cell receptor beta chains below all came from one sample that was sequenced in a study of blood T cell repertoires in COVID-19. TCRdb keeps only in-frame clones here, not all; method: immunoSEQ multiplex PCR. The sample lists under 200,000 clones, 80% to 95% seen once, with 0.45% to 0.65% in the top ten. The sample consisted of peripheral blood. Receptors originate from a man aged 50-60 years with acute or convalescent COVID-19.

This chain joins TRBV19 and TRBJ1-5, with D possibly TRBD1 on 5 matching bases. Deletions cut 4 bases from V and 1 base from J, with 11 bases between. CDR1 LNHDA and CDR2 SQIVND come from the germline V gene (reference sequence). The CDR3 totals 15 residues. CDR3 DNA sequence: TGTGCCAGTAGTACCCTCTCAGGGAGCAATCAGCCCCAGCATTTT. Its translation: CASSTLSGSNQPQHF. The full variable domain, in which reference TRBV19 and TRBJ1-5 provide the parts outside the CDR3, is DGGITQSPKYLFRKEGQNVTLSCEQNLNHDAMYWYRQDPGQGLRLIYYSQIVNDFQKGDIAEGYSVSREKKESFPLTVTSAQKNPTAFYLCASSTLSGSNQPQHFGDGTRLSIL.

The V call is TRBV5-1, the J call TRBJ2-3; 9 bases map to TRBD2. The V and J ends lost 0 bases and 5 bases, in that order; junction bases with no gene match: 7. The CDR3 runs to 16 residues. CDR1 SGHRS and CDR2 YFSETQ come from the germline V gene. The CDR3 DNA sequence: TGCGCCAGCAGCTTGGACTCGCGGGGGGGCCTAGATACGCAGTATTTT. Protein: CASSLDSRGGLDTQYF.

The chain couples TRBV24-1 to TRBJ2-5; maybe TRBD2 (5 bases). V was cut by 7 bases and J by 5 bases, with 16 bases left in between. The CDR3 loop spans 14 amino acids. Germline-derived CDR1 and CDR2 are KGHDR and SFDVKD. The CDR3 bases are TGTGCCACCAGATCGACCGGGAATGGGGAGACCCAGTACTTC. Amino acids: CATRSTGNGETQYF.

The CDR3 nucleotides read TGTGCCAGCAGCACCAGGGAGCGCGGGGTCACAGATACGCAGTATTTT. Translated: CASSTRERGVTDTQYF. J is TRBJ2-3 and V is TRBV6-2 or TRBV6-3; D might be TRBD2 (6 bases). Germline loops: CDR1 MNHEY, CDR2 SVGEGT. Between the trimmed V and J ends, which lost 6 bases and 2 bases, there was a span of 18 bases. CDR3 length: 16 residues.

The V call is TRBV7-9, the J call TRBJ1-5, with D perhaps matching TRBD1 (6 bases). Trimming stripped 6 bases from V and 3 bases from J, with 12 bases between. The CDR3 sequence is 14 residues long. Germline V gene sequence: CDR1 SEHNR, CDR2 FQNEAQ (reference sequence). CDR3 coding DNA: TGTGCCAGCAGTCAAACAGGGATCAATCAGCCCCAGCATTTT. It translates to CASSQTGINQPQHF.

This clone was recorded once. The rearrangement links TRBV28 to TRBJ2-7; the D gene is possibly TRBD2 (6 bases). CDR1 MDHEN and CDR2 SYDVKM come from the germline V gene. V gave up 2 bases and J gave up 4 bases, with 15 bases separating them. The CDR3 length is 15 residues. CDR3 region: CASSLLSSARYEQYF. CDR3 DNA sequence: TGTGCCAGCAGTTTACTCTCTAGCGCACGATACGAGCAGTACTTC.

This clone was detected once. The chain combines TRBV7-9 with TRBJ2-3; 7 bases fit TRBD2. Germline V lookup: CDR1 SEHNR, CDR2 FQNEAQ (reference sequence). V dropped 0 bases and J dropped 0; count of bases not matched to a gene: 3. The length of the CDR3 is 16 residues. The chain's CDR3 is CASSLAGSGSTDTQYF. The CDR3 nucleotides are TGTGCCAGCAGCTTAGCTGGTAGCGGGAGCACAGATACGCAGTATTTT.

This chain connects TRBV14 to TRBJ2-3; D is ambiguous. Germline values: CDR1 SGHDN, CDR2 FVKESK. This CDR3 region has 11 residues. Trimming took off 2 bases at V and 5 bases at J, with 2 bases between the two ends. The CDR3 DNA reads TGTGCCAGCAGCCAACAAGATACGCAGTATTTT. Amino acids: CASSQQDTQYF.

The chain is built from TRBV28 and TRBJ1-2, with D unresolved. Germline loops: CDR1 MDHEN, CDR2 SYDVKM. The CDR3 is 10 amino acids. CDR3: CAVANYGYTF. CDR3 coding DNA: TGTGCGGTAGCTAACTATGGCTACACCTTC.

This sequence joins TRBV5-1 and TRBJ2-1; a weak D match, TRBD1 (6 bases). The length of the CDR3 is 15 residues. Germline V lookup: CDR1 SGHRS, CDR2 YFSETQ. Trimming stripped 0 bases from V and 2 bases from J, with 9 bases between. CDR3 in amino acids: CASSLGTAPYNEQFF. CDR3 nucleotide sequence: TGCGCCAGCAGCTTGGGGACAGCCCCCTACAATGAGCAGTTCTTC.

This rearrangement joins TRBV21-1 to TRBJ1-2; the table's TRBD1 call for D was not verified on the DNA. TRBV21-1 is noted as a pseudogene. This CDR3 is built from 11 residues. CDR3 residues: CASRQGYGYTF. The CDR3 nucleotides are TGTGCCAGCAGACAGGGGTATGGCTACACCTTC.

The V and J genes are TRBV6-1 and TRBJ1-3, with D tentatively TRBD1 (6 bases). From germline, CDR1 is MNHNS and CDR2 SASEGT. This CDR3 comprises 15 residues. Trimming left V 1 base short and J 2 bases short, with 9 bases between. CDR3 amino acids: CASSEGGPTGNTIYF. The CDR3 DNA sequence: TGTGCCAGCAGTGAAGGGGGGCCTACTGGAAACACCATATATTTT.

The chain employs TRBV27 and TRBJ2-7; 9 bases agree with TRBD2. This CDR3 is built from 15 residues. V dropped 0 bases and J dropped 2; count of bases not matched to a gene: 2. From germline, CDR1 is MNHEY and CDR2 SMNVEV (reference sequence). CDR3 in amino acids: CASSLSAGGAYEQYF. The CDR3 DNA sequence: TGTGCCAGCAGTTTATCCGCGGGAGGGGCCTACGAGCAGTACTTC.

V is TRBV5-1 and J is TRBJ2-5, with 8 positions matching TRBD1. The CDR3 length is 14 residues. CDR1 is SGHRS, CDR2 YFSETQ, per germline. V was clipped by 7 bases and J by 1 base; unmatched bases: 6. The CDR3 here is CASRPRGPQETQYF. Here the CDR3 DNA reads TGCGCCAGCCGTCCCAGGGGGCCCCAAGAGACCCAGTACTTC.

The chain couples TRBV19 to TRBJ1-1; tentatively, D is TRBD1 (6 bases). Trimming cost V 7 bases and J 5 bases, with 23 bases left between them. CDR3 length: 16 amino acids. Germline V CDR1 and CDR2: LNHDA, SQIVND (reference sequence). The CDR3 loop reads CASKTNGNRARTEAFF. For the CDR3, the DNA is TGTGCCAGTAAAACGAATGGGAACAGGGCCAGAACTGAAGCTTTCTTT.

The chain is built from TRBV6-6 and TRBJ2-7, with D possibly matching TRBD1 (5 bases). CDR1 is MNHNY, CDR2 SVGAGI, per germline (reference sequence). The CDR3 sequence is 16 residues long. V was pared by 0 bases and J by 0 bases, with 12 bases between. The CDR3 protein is CASSYSAQVNSYEQYF. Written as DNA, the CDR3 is TGTGCCAGCAGTTACTCCGCACAGGTCAACTCCTACGAGCAGTACTTC.

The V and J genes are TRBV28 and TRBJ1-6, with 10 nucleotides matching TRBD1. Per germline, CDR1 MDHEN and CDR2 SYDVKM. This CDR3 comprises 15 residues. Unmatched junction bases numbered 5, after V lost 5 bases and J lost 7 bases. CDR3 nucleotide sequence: TGTGCCAGCAGTGTCAGGACAGGGGGAAATTCACCCCTCCACTTT. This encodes CASSVRTGGNSPLHF.

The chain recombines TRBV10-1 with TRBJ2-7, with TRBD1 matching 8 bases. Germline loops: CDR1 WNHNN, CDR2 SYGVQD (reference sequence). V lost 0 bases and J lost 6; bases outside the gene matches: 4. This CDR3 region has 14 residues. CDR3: CASSESPTGGEQYF. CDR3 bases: TGCGCCAGCAGTGAGTCCCCTACAGGGGGCGAGCAGTACTTC.

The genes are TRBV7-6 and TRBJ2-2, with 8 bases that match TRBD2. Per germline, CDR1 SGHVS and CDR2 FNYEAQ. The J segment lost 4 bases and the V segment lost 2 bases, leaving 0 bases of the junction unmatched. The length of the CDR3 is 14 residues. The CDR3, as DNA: TGTGCCAGCAGCTTAAGCGGGGGCACCGGGGAGCTGTTTTTT. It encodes CASSLSGGTGELFF. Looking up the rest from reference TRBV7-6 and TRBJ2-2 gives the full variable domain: GAGVSQSPRYKVTKRGQDVALRCDPISGHVSLYWYRQALGQGPEFLTYFNYEAQQDKSGLPNDRFSAERPEGSISTLTIQRTEQRDSAMYRCASSLSGGTGELFFGEGSRLTVL.

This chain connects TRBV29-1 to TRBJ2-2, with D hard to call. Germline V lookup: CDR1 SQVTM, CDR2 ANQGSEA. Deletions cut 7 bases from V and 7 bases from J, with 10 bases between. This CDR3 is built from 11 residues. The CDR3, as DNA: TGCAGCGCTATACACCACGGGGAGCTGTTTTTT. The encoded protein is CSAIHHGELFF.

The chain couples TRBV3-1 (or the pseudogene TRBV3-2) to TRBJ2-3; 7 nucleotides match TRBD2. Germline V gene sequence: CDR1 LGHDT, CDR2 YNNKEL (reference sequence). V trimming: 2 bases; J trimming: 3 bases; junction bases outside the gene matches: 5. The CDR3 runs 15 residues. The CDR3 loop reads CASSQQPGGTDTQYF. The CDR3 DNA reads TGTGCCAGCAGCCAACAGCCCGGGGGGACAGATACGCAGTATTTT.